This passage covers 30 T cell receptor beta chains from one sample sequenced in a study of cytomegalovirus exposure and HLA in healthy donors. The PCR had 60 Vbeta and 13 Jbeta primers. Profiling relied on immunoSEQ multiplex PCR, and the TCRdb table lists in-frame clones only, not all of them. In the table there are 170,000 or so clones, around 79% of which are singletons. Sequencing was performed on PBMCs. The source of these receptors is a woman aged 45-65 years in good health and CMV-seronegative.

In its sample, this clone was seen a few times. V is TRBV20-1 and J is TRBJ1-5; no definite D call. The V end was cut by 0 bases, the J end by 13 bases, with 10 bases between. The CDR3 loop spans 11 amino acids. Germline CDR1 and CDR2: DFQATT and SNEGSKA (reference sequence). The CDR3 region is CSARDWPGQHF. CDR3 in DNA: TGCAGTGCTAGAGATTGGCCAGGACAGCATTTT.

This chain uses TRBV7-9 with TRBJ1-2, with a possible D match to TRBD1 (6 bases). Deletions cut 1 base from V and 7 bases from J, with 10 bases between. The CDR3 is 13 residues long. Germline values: CDR1 SEHNR, CDR2 FQNEAQ (reference sequence). Here the CDR3 reads CASSLEGQPGYTF. The CDR3 DNA reads TGTGCCAGCAGCTTAGAAGGACAGCCTGGCTACACCTTC.

The genes are TRBV4-3 and TRBJ1-4, with D possibly being TRBD1 (6 bases). The length of the CDR3 is 16 residues. Germline loops: CDR1 LGHNA, CDR2 YSLEER. With 0 bases removed from V and 4 bases from J, the gap between germline ends came to 12 bases. The CDR3 here is CASSQDLGAVNEKLFF. CDR3 DNA: TGCGCCAGCAGCCAAGATTTGGGGGCGGTTAATGAAAAACTGTTTTTT.

This clone was counted only a few times. The J gene is TRBJ2-5, the V gene TRBV7-9; perhaps TRBD2 as D (7 bases). The germline V gene has CDR1 SEHNR and CDR2 FQNEAQ (reference sequence). The V and J ends lost 4 bases and 1 base respectively, with 13 bases between them. The CDR3 sequence is 15 residues long. Here the CDR3 reads CASSYYRGAQETQYF. The DNA for the CDR3 is TGTGCCAGCAGCTATTACCGGGGGGCCCAAGAGACCCAGTACTTC. The variable domain in full, completed from reference TRBV7-9 and TRBJ2-5, reads DTGVSQNPRHKITKRGQNVTFRCDPISEHNRLYWYRQTLGQGPEFLTYFQNEAQLEKSRLLSDRFSAERPKGSFSTLEIQRTEQGDSAMYLCASSYYRGAQETQYFGPGTRLLVL.

The chain is built from TRBV4-1 and TRBJ2-4; no definite D call. Germline CDR1 reads MGHRA; CDR2 reads YSYEKL. Trimming removed 5 bases at V and 0 bases at J, with 8 bases between. CDR3 length: 14 amino acids. This CDR3 is CASSDVLAKNIQYF. CDR3 DNA: TGCGCCAGCAGCGATGTACTAGCCAAAAACATTCAGTACTTC.

The CDR3 loop is CATSRAGGPQETQYF. The DNA for the CDR3 is TGTGCCACCAGCAGAGCGGGGGGCCCCCAAGAGACCCAGTACTTC. The rearrangement uses TRBV15 and TRBJ2-5; D is perhaps TRBD2 (7 bases). V lost 1 base to trimming and J lost 1 base, with 10 bases between them. The CDR3 covers 15 residues. Looked up from germline, CDR1 is LNHNV and CDR2 is YYDKDF (reference sequence).

This chain connects TRBV6-1 to TRBJ2-7, with a tentative D call TRBD1 (6 bases). CDR1 MNHNS and CDR2 SASEGT come from the germline V gene. The CDR3 contains 15 residues. Between the trimmed V and J ends, which lost 6 bases and 3 bases, there was a span of 18 bases. The CDR3 region is CASSRDILTLYEQYF. The CDR3 DNA sequence: TGTGCCAGCAGCCGGGACATCCTAACGCTCTACGAGCAGTACTTC.

The chain carries TRBV9 and TRBJ1-3, with TRBD1 matching over 10 bases. V shed 0 bases, J shed 0 bases, and the junction held 3 bases outside the gene matches. The CDR3 runs to 17 residues. CDR1 and CDR2 (germline): SGDLS, YYNGEE. The chain's CDR3 is CASSVGRTGGSGNTIYF. The DNA for the CDR3 is TGTGCCAGCAGCGTAGGGCGGACAGGGGGCTCTGGAAACACCATATATTTT.

The J gene is TRBJ1-2, the V gene TRBV4-1, with 8 bases fitting TRBD1. The CDR3 has 13 residues. J lost 4 bases, V lost 2 bases, and 0 bases had no gene match. The germline V gene encodes CDR1 MGHRA and CDR2 YSYEKL. CDR3: CASSQTGGYGYTF. The DNA of the CDR3 is TGCGCCAGCAGCCAAACAGGGGGCTATGGCTACACCTTC.

This clone was recorded only once. Additional DNA sequences in this sample encode the identical CDR3. CDR3 nucleotides: TGCGCCAGCAGCACACGGGACAGGCAGTACGAGCAGTACTTC. Protein: CASSTRDRQYEQYF. The chain carries TRBV5-1 and TRBJ2-7; 8 bases line up with TRBD1. There are 14 residues in the CDR3. J lost 4 bases, V lost 4 bases, and 7 bases had no gene match. The germline V gene has CDR1 SGHRS and CDR2 YFSETQ.

This rearrangement joins TRBV27 to TRBJ2-7; 11 bases are shared with TRBD1. With V trimmed by 8 bases and J by 6 bases, 3 bases remained unmatched. In germline, CDR1 is MNHEY, CDR2 SMNVEV (reference sequence). The CDR3 loop spans 12 amino acids. The CDR3 here is CASADRGLEQYF. CDR3 sequence (DNA): TGTGCCAGCGCGGACAGGGGGCTCGAGCAGTACTTC.

The gene calls are TRBV28 and TRBJ2-7; D possibly corresponds to TRBD2 (6 bases). Germline CDR1 MDHEN, CDR2 SYDVKM. V lost 6 bases to trimming and J lost 7 bases, with 19 bases between them. This CDR3 is built from 14 residues. This chain's CDR3 is CASRGGIARMEQYF. In DNA, the CDR3 is TGTGCCAGCAGGGGCGGGATCGCCCGGATGGAGCAGTACTTC.

Details on this clone: One end of the junction does not line up with germline, which may come from a read error. The chain recombines TRBV2 with TRBJ2-6; perhaps TRBD1 as D (7 bases). The CDR3 length is 17 residues. CDR1 and CDR2 from the germline V gene are SNHLY and FYNNEI. CDR3 amino acids: CASGEVPSLEGANGLTF. DNA for the CDR3: TGTGCCAGCGGGGAGGTTCCCAGCTTGGAGGGGGCCAACGGCCTGACTTTC.

The chain links TRBV28 to TRBJ2-5; a possible D gene is TRBD2 (6 bases). Trimming took 4 bases from V and 7 from J, leaving 7 bases between them. The CDR3 extends over 11 amino acids. The V gene's germline CDR1 is MDHEN and CDR2 SYDVKM. CDR3: CASSSRGTQYF. CDR3 sequence (DNA): TGTGCCAGCAGTTCGCGGGGGACCCAGTACTTC.

The chain carries TRBV12-5 and TRBJ1-1; D unresolved. This CDR3 contains 11 residues. Trimming took off 9 bases at V and 6 bases at J, with 11 bases between the two ends. Germline V lookup: CDR1 LGHNT, CDR2 FRNRAP. CDR3 bases: TGTGCTAGCTCCGAGGGCGCTGAAGCTTTCTTT. Protein sequence: CASSEGAEAFF.

The chain employs TRBV19 and TRBJ2-3; D is unresolved. The V gene's germline CDR1 is LNHDA and CDR2 SQIVND (reference sequence). This CDR3 region has 13 residues. Between the trimmed V and J ends, which lost 3 bases and 0 bases, there was a span of 4 bases. CDR3 loop: CASSIGSTDTQYF. DNA of the CDR3: TGTGCCAGTAGTATTGGCAGCACAGATACGCAGTATTTT.

The V and J genes are TRBV4-1 and TRBJ2-1; 9 nucleotides align to TRBD2. Germline CDR1 MGHRA, CDR2 YSYEKL. V shed 0 bases and J 7 bases; nucleotides not matched to a gene: 7. This CDR3 is built from 16 residues. The CDR3 protein is CASSQDGRGGWNEQFF. The CDR3 coding sequence is TGCGCCAGCAGCCAAGATGGGCGGGGGGGCTGGAATGAGCAGTTCTTC.

The chain uses TRBV18 and TRBJ2-2; 13 nucleotides line up with TRBD2. This CDR3 is 18 amino acids long. V lost 4 bases and J lost 4; bases outside the gene matches: 9. Germline V gene sequence: CDR1 KGHSH, CDR2 LQKENI. CDR3 in DNA: TGTGCCAGCTCACGGCCGGGACTAGCGGGACCAACCACCGGGGAGCTGTTTTTT. This codes for CASSRPGLAGPTTGELFF.

This chain links TRBV19 with TRBJ1-2; 8 bases line up with TRBD1. The CDR3 is made up of 16 amino acids. The junction had 17 bases not matched to a gene; V was cut back by 10 bases and J by 4 bases. Germline CDR1 reads LNHDA; CDR2 reads SQIVND (reference sequence). The CDR3 loop reads CATNTDRASKGYGYTF. CDR3 nucleotide sequence: TGTGCCACCAATACGGACAGGGCGTCGAAGGGCTATGGCTACACCTTC.

The chain has TRBV5-1 and TRBJ2-7; possible D gene TRBD2, 5 bases. V dropped 4 bases and J dropped 6 bases, with 11 bases sitting between them. Germline V gene data show CDR1 as SGHRS and CDR2 as YFSETQ. CDR3 length: 12 amino acids. CDR3 protein: CASSQNRGEQYF. As DNA, the CDR3 is TGCGCCAGCAGCCAGAACCGGGGCGAGCAGTACTTC.

The chain couples TRBV11-3 to TRBJ2-1; D is unresolved. The V end was cut by 5 bases, the J end by 1 base, with 9 bases between. This CDR3 has 14 residues. The germline V gene encodes CDR1 SGHNT and CDR2 YENEEA. The CDR3 nucleotides read TGTGCCAGCAGCCCAGGCCCTTCCTACAATGAGCAGTTCTTC. It is translated as CASSPGPSYNEQFF.

This rearrangement joins TRBV10-1 to TRBJ1-5; no firm D call. This CDR3 is 21 amino acids long. Trimming took 6 bases from V and 2 from J, leaving 32 bases between them. Germline assignment: CDR1 WNHNN and CDR2 SYGVQD (reference sequence). The CDR3 nucleotides read TGCGCCAGCAGGAAGACTCTAGCATTAGTGAGGTATCGCGGGGGCAATCAGCCCCAGCATTTT. Translated: CASRKTLALVRYRGGNQPQHF.

V and J are TRBV7-9 and TRBJ2-2; D gene uncertain. The CDR3 length is 11 residues. V lost 3 bases, J lost 7 bases, and 3 bases lay in between. Germline V CDR1 and CDR2: SEHNR, FQNEAQ (reference sequence). The CDR3 reads CASSFYGELFF. CDR3 bases: TGTGCCAGCAGCTTTTACGGGGAGCTGTTTTTT.

The chain employs TRBV19 and TRBJ1-2, with 7 positions matching TRBD1. J was trimmed by 2 bases and V by 6 bases; bases with no gene match: 6. Germline-derived CDR1 and CDR2 are LNHDA and SQIVND (reference sequence). The CDR3 is 14 residues long. The DNA of the CDR3 is TGTGCCAGTAGGGGAACAGGGGTCAACTATGGCTACACCTTC. It specifies CASRGTGVNYGYTF.

This chain uses TRBV6-1 with TRBJ2-5, with TRBD1 identical over 7 bases. V was pared by 6 bases and J by 4 bases, with 5 bases of the junction left unmatched. CDR1 is MNHNS and CDR2 is SASEGT in the germline V gene. The CDR3 contains 13 residues. The DNA of the CDR3 is TGTGCCAGCAGGGGACAGCTGATAGAGACCCAGTACTTC. Amino acids: CASRGQLIETQYF.

The V gene is TRBV28, the J gene TRBJ2-7; TRBD2 aligns across 7 bases. This CDR3 has 15 residues. From germline, CDR1 is MDHEN and CDR2 SYDVKM. The ends lost 3 bases at V and 7 bases at J; junction bases unmatched: 12. CDR3 nucleotides: TGTGCCAGCAGTTTGAGGATGGCGGGGGTCAGAGAGCAGTACTTC. It yields the protein CASSLRMAGVREQYF.

The chain employs TRBV2 and TRBJ1-5; D not resolved. Between the trimmed V and J ends, which lost 7 bases and 9 bases, there was a span of 13 bases. CDR1 and CDR2 (germline): SNHLY, FYNNEI. CDR3 length equals 12 residues. CDR3: CASTAPRGPQHF. The CDR3 DNA reads TGTGCCAGCACCGCCCCCCGGGGGCCCCAGCATTTT.

The chain combines TRBV11-2 with TRBJ2-2; 12 bases align to TRBD2. The germline V gene has CDR1 SGHAT and CDR2 FQNNGV. This CDR3 has 16 residues. V was clipped by 2 bases and J by 5 bases; unmatched bases: 3. The CDR3 protein is CASSLRLAGVTGELFF. DNA of the CDR3: TGTGCCAGCAGCTTACGACTAGCGGGAGTAACCGGGGAGCTGTTTTTT. Using reference TRBV11-2 and TRBJ2-2 for the parts outside the CDR3, the full variable domain is EAGVAQSPRYKIIEKRQSVAFWCNPISGHATLYWYQQILGQGPKLLIQFQNNGVVDDSQLPKDRFSAERLKGVDSTLKIQPAKLEDSAVYLCASSLRLAGVTGELFFGEGSRLTVL.

The V gene is TRBV7-3, the J gene TRBJ2-6, with 8 nucleotides matching TRBD2. Per the germline V gene, CDR1 is SGHTA and CDR2 is FQGTGA. The junction had 2 bases not matched to a gene; V was cut back by 5 bases and J by 2 bases. The CDR3 contains 15 residues. The CDR3 DNA is TGTGCCAGCAGCCGTAGCGGGGCTGGGGCCAACGTCCTGACTTTC. This codes for CASSRSGAGANVLTF.

With respect to this clone: Additional DNA sequences in this sample encode the identical CDR3. V is TRBV5-1 and J is TRBJ2-3; the match to TRBD1 covers 9 bases. Germline lookup yields CDR1 SGHRS and CDR2 YFSETQ. The CDR3 length is 14 residues. Trimming took 3 bases from V and 2 from J; bases not matched to a gene: 1. In nucleotides, the CDR3 is TGCGCCAGCAGCTGGGACAGGGCCACAGATACGCAGTATTTT. Translating it yields CASSWDRATDTQYF.